The entry below describes one TCR beta chain. The target of this receptor is not known. No qualities accompany the bases; no much larger clone lies one base away. TCRbeta CDR3 regions were amplified from genomic DNA using the immunoSEQ Assay, a bias-controlled multiplex PCR. The authors processed their data as follows. The number of nucleated cells in each sample was estimated from the amplification of reference gene primers within the assay. To quantify the absolute abundance of each unique TCRbeta CDR3 rearrangement, sequence reads were collapsed and filtered. For each sample, productive Simpson clonality was calculated as the square root of Simpson's diversity index across productive rearrangements. As stored in TCRdb, this immuneACCESS dataset retains in-frame rearrangements with V and J assigned. A fraction of the clones does not appear; measured against another copy, unresolved V genes explain less than half of the discrepancy, and the remainder lacks a known reason. D and trimming come from the DNA, and the V and J calls and clone size come from that table. This sample holds around 160,000 clones; 84% were observed only once. The ten largest make up more than 4.5% of the sample.

Enrolling through a virtual design, the prospective study's participants ranged in age from about 18 to 89 years and lived across around 25 United States geographic areas. In the prospective study, cohorts were assigned on the basis of participant-reported clinical history obtained from a screening survey and a study questionnaire. A participant counted as exposed if, within 2 weeks of entering the study, that participant had been in contact with someone who had a PCR-confirmed or clinician-diagnosed COVID-19 case. In the prospective study, whole blood, serum and a nasopharyngeal or oropharyngeal swab were collected from each participant by mobile phlebotomists. Participants in the prospective study had the option to provide additional blood draws and questionnaires over a roughly 2-month period. Before DNA extraction, prospective study blood samples were shipped either frozen or at room temperature.

The sample is drawn from a study of blood T cell repertoires in COVID-19 (dated by TCRdb to about 2020). Looking at the study overall: The collaborator samples originated in the United States, Italy and Spain and spanned the acute and convalescent phases of COVID-19. The prospective study material was composed of cDNA or gDNA derived from T cells, B-cell-depleted T cells, or PBMCs. Subjects who had been exposed to COVID-19, were actively infected with it, or had recovered from it provided the deeply sampled blood TCRbeta repertoires that made up the dataset. The repertoires were released in a freely available public database intended as a resource for research on the immune response to SARS-CoV-2. The samples were drawn from the first 160 participants of the ongoing ImmuneRACE study and from 950 to 1,500 subjects provided by 6 global collaborators. A de-identified subject ID, COVID-19 status, age in years and sex were almost always included in the sample metadata. Where HLA class I and class II types were available, the types were taken from metadata supplied by the sample provider, not from assay-based typing. General findings and caveats noted by the study authors: How much clinical and demographic metadata was included differed by source and by participant, and the metadata was provided uncurated.

V sheds 4 bases and J sheds 5 bases, leaving 11 bases between their ends. CDR1 and CDR2 are drawn from the germline V gene: SGHDN, FVKESK. Including the terminal cysteine and phenylalanine, the CDR3 comprises 13 residues. Kept here is only the CDR3 DNA, which spans 39 bases and is read in frame from base 1. The clonotype originates from a woman aged 45-65 years who had been exposed to COVID-19. Recombination joined TRBV14 with TRBJ1-1; 6 matching bases give a weak D call of TRBD1. Source material: PBMCs or T cells enriched from blood (not recorded which). The CDR3 has the sequence CASSPYRATEAFF. The base sequence is TGTGCCAGCAGCCCCTACAGGGCAACTGAAGCTTTCTTT.